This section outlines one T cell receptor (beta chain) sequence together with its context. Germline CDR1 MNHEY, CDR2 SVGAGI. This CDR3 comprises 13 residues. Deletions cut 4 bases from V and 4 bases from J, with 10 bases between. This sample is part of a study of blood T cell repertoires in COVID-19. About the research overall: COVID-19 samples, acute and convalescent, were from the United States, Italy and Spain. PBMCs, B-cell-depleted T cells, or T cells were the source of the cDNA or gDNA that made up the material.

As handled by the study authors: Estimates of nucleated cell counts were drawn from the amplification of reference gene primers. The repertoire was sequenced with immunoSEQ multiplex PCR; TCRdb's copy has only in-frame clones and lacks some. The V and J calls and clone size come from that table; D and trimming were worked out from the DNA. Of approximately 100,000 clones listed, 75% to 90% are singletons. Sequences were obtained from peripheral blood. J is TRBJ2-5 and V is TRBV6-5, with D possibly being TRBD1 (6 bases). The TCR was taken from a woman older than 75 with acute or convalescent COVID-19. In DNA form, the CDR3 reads TGTGCCAGCAGTTTGACAGGAAGAGAGACCCAGTACTTC. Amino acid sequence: CASSLTGRETQYF.